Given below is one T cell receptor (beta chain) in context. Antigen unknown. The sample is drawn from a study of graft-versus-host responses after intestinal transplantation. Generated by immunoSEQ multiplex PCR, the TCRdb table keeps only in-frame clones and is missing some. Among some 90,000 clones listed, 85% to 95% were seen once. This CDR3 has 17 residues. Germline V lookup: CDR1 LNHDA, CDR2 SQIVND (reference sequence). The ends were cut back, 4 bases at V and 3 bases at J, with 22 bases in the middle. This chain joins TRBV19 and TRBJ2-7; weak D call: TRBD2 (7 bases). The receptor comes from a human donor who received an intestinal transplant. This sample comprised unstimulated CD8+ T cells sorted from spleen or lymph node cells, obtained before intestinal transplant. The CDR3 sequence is CASSKAGGGLLNYEQYF. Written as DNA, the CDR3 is TGTGCCAGTAGTAAGGCTGGCGGGGGCCTTCTCAACTACGAGCAGTACTTC. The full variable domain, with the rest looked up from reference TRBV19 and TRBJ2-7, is DGGITQSPKYLFRKEGQNVTLSCEQNLNHDAMYWYRQDPGQGLRLIYYSQIVNDFQKGDIAEGYSVSREKKESFPLTVTSAQKNPTAFYLCASSKAGGGLLNYEQYFGPGTRLTVT.